This T cell receptor (beta chain) was captured by sequencing in a study of regulatory T cells in long-lasting Graves disease (dated by TCRdb to about 2021). Concerning the study at large: Persistent Graves' disease was defined as persistently positive TSH receptor autoantibodies together with antithyroid drug treatment for over 5 years. A total of approximately 35 samples underwent TCR sequencing: 13 from persistent and roughly 20 from newly diagnosed Graves' disease patients. Patients with persistent Graves' disease were compared with patients with newly diagnosed Graves' disease using TCR sequencing and RNA sequencing of peripheral blood. In the clinical cohort, patients with persistent Graves' disease had used antithyroid drugs for an average of roughly 10 years. The study was conducted in China and was registered as a clinical trial.

Germline trimming amounts to 2 bases on V and 2 bases on J, with 9 as the count of junction bases outside the gene matches. Looking up the germline V gene yields CDR1 ENHRY and CDR2 SYGVKD. There are 16 amino acids in the CDR3, from cysteine to phenylalanine inclusive. CDR3 DNA only is kept here, 48 bases in frame from base 1. On the study overall, not on this receptor specifically: Sequencing and analysis were restricted to the TCR beta chain. Patients with persistent disease shared more public clonotypes (about 2,900) than newly diagnosed patients did (about 970). Compared with newly diagnosed patients, patients with persistent Graves' disease had lower TCR Shannon entropy and fewer highly expanded clones, which suggests clonal expansion. Only peripheral blood was studied, because thyroid tissue, the primary lesion, was inaccessible. As a limitation, the authors acknowledged that the small sample size may reduce accuracy. TRBV28, TRBJ1-2 and TRBJ2-5 were preferentially used in persistent disease, while TRBV20-1 and TRBJ2-1 were favored in newly diagnosed disease.

The meaning of the sample's time point label: persistent/refractory GD, antithyroid drugs over 5 years with positive TRAb. For both TCR sequencing and RNA sequencing, RNA was extracted from PBMCs in TRIzol. The diagnosis of Graves' disease followed American Thyroid Association guidelines. Recruitment of patients was carried out at an endocrinology department in Xi'an, China. Each patient gave approximately 10 milliliters of peripheral blood, collected in an EDTA anticoagulant tube. Ficoll Paque Plus density gradient separation was used to isolate PBMCs, and no additional T cell sorting was done. An Agilent 2100 Bioanalyzer and agarose gel were used to assess RNA quality, and a NanoDrop 2000 was used to measure RNA concentration. As regards this clonotype: The clone's antigen remains unknown. No much larger clonotype is one base removed from it; base qualities were not supplied.

Libraries were constructed by multiplex PCR. The sequencer was an Illumina HiSeq 4000. TCR beta libraries were built with iRepertoire HTBI primers and Arm-PCR amplification of CDR3 regions. Before sequencing, the PCR products underwent gel purification. In the paper's pipeline: Gene usage analysis of CDR3 amino acid clonotypes used the 60 to 80 TRBV and 14 TRBJ segments found across samples. COPE and FqMerger were used to merge the filtered high-quality paired reads into contigs. BLAST was used to align contigs to the IMGT TRBV, TRBD and TRBJ reference genes, and CDR3 was defined following IMGT. Any clonotype with a frequency above 0.1% was classified as a highly expanded clone. Shannon entropy was used to measure repertoire diversity, and the Gini coefficient was used to measure V-J evenness. A clonotype found in more than one individual was treated as public. In-frame beta chains were kept once TCRdb had trimmed the public reads at Q25 with fastp and called clones with MiXCR. Records with the same CDR3 protein are collapsed into one entry carrying the most frequent genes and DNA. TCRdb, not the original authors, processed these V and J calls. Here the sample has 400,000 or so distinct CDR3 sequences; less than 25% occur a single time. Together, the top ten hold roughly 30% of the sample.

Sequencing used peripheral blood mononuclear cells (PBMCs), obtained when the disease was refractory, from a patient treated with antithyroid drugs. The receptor was isolated from a female donor with Graves disease. The V and J genes are TRBV10-3 and TRBJ2-7; the central 7 bases match TRBD1. CDR3 sequence: CAISEPRQGLTYEQYF. The DNA sequence is as follows: TGTGCCATCAGTGAGCCCCGACAGGGTTTAACCTACGAGCAGTACTTC.